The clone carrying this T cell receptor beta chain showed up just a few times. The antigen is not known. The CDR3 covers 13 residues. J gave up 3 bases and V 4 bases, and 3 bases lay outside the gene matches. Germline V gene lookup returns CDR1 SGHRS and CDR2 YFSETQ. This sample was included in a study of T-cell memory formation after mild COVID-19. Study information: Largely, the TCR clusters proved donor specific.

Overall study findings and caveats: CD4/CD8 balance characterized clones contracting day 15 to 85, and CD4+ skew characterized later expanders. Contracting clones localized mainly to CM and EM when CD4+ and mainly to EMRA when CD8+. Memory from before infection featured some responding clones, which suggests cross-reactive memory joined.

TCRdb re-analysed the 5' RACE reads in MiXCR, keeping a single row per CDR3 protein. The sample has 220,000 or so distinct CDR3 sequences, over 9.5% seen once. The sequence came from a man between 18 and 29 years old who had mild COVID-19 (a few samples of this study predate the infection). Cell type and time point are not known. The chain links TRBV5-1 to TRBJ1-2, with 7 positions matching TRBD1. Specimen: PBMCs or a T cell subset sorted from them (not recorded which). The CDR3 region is CASSTGTDYGYTF. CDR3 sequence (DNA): TGCGCCAGCAGCACCGGGACAGACTATGGCTACACCTTC. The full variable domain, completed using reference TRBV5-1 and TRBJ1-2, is KAGVTQTPRYLIKTRGQQVTLSCSPISGHRSVSWYQQTPGQGLQFLFEYFSETQRNKGNFPGRFSGRQFSNSRSEMNVSTLELGDSALYLCASSTGTDYGYTFGSGTRLTVV.